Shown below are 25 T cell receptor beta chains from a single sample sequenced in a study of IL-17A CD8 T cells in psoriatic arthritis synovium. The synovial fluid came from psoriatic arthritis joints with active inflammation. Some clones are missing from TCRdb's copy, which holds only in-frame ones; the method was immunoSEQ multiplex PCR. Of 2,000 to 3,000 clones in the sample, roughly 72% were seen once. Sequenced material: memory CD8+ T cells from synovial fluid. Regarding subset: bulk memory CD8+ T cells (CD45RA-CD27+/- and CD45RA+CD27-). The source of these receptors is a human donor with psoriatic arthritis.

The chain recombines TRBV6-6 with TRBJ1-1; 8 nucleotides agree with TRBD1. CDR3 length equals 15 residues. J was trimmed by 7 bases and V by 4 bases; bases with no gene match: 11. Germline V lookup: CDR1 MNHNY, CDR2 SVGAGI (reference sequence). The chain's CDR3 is CASSSPDRANNEAFF. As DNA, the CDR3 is TGTGCCAGCAGTTCCCCGGACAGGGCTAATAATGAAGCTTTCTTT.

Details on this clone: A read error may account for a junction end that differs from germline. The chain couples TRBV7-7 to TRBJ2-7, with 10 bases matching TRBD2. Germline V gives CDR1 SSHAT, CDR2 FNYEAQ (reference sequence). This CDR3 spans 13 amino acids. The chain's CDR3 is CASSLAGDYEQYF. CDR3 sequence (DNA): TGTGCTAGCAGCCTAGCGGGGGATTACGAGCAGTACTTC.

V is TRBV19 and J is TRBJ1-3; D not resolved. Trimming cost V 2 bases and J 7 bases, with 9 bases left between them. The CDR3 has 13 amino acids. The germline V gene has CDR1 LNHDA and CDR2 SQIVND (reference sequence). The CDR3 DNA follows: TGTGCCAGTAGTATACTAGGATCGAACACCATATATTTT. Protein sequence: CASSILGSNTIYF.

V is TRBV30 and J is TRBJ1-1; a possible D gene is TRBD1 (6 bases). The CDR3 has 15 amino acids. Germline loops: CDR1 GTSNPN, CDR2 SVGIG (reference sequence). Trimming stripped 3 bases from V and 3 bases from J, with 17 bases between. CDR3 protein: CAWSPPVGGHTEAFF. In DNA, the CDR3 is TGTGCCTGGAGCCCGCCGGTGGGGGGCCACACTGAAGCTTTCTTT. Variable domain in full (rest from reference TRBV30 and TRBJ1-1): SQTIHQWPATLVQPVGSPLSLECTVEGTSNPNLYWYRQAAGRGLQLLFYSVGIGQISSEVPQNLSASRPQDRQFILSSKKLLLSDSGFYLCAWSPPVGGHTEAFFGQGTRLTVV.

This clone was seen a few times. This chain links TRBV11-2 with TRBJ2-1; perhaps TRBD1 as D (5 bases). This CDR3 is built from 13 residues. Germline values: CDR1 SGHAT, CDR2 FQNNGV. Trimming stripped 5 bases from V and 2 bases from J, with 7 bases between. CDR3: CASSAGPYNEQFF. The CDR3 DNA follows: TGTGCCAGCAGCGCAGGGCCCTACAATGAGCAGTTCTTC.

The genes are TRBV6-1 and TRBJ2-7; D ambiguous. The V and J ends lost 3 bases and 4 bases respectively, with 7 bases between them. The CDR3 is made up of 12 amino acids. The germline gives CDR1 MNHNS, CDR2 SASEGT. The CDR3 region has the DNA TGTGCCAGCAGTGACACCTTATACGAGCAGTACTTC. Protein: CASSDTLYEQYF.

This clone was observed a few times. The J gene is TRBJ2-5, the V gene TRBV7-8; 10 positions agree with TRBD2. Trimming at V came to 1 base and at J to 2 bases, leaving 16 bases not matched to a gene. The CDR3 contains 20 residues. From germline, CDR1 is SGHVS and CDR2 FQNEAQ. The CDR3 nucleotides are TGTGCCAGCAGCTTAGGTCGCTCGCAGCGGGGGGGATATTTTCAAGAGACCCAGTACTTC. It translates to CASSLGRSQRGGYFQETQYF.

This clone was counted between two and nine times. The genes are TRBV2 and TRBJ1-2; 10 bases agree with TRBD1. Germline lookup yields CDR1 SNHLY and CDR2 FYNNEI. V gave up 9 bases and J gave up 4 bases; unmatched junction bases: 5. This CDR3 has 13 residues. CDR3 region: CARWTGGPYGYTF. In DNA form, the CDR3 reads TGTGCCAGATGGACAGGGGGGCCCTATGGCTACACCTTC.

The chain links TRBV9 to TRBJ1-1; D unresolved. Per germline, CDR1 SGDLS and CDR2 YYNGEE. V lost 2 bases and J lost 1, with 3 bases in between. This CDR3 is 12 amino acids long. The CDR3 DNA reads TGTGCCAGCAGCGTGACGAACACTGAAGCTTTCTTT. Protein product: CASSVTNTEAFF.

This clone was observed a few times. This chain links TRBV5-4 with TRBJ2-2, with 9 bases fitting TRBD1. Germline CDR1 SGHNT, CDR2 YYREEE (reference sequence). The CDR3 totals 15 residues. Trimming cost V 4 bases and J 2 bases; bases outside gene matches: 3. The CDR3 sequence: CASSAGQGNTGELFF. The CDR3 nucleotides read TGTGCCAGCAGCGCGGGACAGGGAAACACCGGGGAGCTGTTTTTT.

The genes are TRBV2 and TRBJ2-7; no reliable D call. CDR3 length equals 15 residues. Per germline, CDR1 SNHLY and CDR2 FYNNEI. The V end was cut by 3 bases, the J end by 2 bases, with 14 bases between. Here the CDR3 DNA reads TGTGCCAGCAGTGATCTGGCAGGAGTCCCCTACGAGCAGTACTTC. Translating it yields CASSDLAGVPYEQYF.

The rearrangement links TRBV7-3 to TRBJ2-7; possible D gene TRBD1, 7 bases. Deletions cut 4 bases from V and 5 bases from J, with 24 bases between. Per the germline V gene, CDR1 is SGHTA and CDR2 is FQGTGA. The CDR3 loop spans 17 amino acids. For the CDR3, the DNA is TGTGCCAGCAGCTCCCAACCGGGGCCAGGGGGGACCCACGAGCAGTACTTC. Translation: CASSSQPGPGGTHEQYF.

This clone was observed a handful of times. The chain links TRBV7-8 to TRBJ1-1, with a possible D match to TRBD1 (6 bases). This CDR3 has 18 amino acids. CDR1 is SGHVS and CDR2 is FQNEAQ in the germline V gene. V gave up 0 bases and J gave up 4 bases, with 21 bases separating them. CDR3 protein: CASSLAGPGAGRFTEAFF. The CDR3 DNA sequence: TGTGCCAGCAGCTTAGCGGGTCCGGGGGCCGGAAGGTTCACTGAAGCTTTCTTT.

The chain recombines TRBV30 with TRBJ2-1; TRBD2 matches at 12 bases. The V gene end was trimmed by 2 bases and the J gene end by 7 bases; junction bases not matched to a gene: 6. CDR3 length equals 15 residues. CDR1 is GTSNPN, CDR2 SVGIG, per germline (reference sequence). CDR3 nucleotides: TGTGCCTGGAGTTTGGCCCTAGCGGGGGGGAATGAGCAGTTCTTC. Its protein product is CAWSLALAGGNEQFF.

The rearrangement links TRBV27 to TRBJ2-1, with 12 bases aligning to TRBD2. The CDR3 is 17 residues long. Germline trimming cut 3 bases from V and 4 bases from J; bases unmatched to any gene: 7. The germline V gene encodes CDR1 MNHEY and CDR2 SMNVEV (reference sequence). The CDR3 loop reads CASSLRLAGELYNEQFF. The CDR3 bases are TGTGCCAGCAGTTTGAGACTAGCGGGGGAACTATACAATGAGCAGTTCTTC.

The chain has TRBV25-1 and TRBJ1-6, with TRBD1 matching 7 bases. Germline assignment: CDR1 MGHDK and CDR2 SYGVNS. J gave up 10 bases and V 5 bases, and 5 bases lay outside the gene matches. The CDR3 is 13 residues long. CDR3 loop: CASSSQGMSPLHF. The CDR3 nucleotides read TGTGCCAGCAGTTCACAGGGGATGTCACCCCTCCACTTT.

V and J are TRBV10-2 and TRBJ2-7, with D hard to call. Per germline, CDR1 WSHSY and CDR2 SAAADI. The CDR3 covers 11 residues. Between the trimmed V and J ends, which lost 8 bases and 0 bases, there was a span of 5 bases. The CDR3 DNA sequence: TGCGCCAGCGGCGTCTCCTACGAGCAGTACTTC. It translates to CASGVSYEQYF.

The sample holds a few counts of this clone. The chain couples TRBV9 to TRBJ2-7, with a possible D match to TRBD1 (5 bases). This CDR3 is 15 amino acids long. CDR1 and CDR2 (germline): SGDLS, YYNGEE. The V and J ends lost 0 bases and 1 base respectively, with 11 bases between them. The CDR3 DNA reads TGTGCCAGCAGCGTAGGGGTAGGGGTATCCTACGAGCAGTACTTC. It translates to CASSVGVGVSYEQYF.

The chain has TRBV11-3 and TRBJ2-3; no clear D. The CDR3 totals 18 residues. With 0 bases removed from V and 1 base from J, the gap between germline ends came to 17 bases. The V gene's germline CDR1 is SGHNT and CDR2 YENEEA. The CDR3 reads CASSLDELGLPGTDTQYF. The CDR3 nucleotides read TGTGCCAGCAGCTTAGACGAATTAGGTCTCCCAGGCACAGATACGCAGTATTTT.

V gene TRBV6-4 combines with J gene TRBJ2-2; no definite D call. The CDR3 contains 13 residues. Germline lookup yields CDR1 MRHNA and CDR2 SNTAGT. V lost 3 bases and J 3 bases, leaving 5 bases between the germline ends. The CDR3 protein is CASSESDTGELFF. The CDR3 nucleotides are TGTGCCAGCAGTGAAAGCGACACCGGGGAGCTGTTTTTT.

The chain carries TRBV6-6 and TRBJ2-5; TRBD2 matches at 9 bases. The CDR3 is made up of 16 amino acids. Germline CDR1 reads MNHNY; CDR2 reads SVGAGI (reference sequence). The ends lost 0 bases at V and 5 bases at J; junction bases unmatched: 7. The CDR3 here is CASSYSGLAGWETQYF. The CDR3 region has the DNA TGTGCCAGCAGTTACTCGGGTCTAGCGGGGTGGGAGACCCAGTACTTC.

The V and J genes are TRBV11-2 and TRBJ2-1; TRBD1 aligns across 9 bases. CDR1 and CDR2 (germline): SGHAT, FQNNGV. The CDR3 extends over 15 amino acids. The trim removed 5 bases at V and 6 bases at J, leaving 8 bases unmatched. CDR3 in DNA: TGTGCCAGCAGCCCTCCGGGACAGGGATCCAATGAGCAGTTCTTC. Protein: CASSPPGQGSNEQFF.

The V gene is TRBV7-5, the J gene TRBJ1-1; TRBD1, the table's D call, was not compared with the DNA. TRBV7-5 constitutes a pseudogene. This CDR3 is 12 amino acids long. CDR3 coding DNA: TGTGCCCTGACAGGGTTGAACACTGAAGCTTTCTTT. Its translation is CALTGLNTEAFF.

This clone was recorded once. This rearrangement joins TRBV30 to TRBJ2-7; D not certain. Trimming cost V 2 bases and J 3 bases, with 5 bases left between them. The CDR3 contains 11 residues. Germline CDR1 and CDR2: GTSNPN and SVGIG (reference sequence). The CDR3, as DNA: TGTGCCTGGAGTAAAGACTACGAGCAGTACTTC. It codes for CAWSKDYEQYF.

The DNA of the CDR3 is TGTGCCAGTAGTATTCCTCCGTCCGGGGAGGCACTAGGCTATGGCTACACCTTC. Protein product: CASSIPPSGEALGYGYTF. The rearrangement joins TRBV19 to TRBJ1-2; D not resolved. The length of the CDR3 is 18 residues. The V gene lost 3 bases and the J gene lost 4 bases, with 24 bases spanning the gap. CDR1 and CDR2 from the germline V gene are LNHDA and SQIVND (reference sequence).